The clone carrying this T cell receptor (beta chain) was seen just once. The antigen remains unidentified. This entry belongs to a study of CD8 T cells in Susac syndrome. Overall study results and limits: Acknowledgment was made by the study that its TCR sequencing and HLA analysis involved a relatively small number of individuals.

RNA in amounts of roughly 0.45 to 1 ug was reverse transcribed with random hexamers. From the immunoSEQ multiplex PCR reads, TCRdb called clonotypes with MiXCR, one entry per CDR3 protein. The sample lists 150,000 or so distinct CDR3 sequences, approximately 94% occurring once. The material sequenced was CD4+ T cells from PBMCs. The TCR was taken from a human donor with multiple sclerosis.

This chain's CDR3 is CASTMGGDSYEQYF. CDR3 DNA sequence: TGTGCCAGCACCATGGGTGGGGACTCCTACGAGCAGTACTTC. The gene calls are TRBV12-3 or TRBV12-4 and TRBJ2-7; no clear D. The CDR3 is made up of 14 amino acids. Trimming left V 7 bases short and J 0 bases short, with 13 bases between.